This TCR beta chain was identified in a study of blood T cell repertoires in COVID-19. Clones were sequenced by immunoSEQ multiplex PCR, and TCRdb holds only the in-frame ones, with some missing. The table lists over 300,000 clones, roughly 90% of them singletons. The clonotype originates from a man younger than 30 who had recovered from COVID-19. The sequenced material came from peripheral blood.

Here the CDR3 reads CASSSAGGNGYEQYF. The CDR3 coding sequence is TGTGCCAGCAGCTCGGCGGGGGGCAACGGGTACGAGCAGTACTTC. V gene TRBV7-9 combines with J gene TRBJ2-7, with 8 bases lining up with TRBD2. The CDR3 sequence is 15 residues long. V lost 4 bases, J lost 4 bases, and 9 bases stayed unmatched. The germline gives CDR1 SEHNR, CDR2 FQNEAQ (reference sequence).